This T cell receptor beta chain was sequenced for a study of graft-versus-host responses after intestinal transplantation. Study-wide background: Every recipient underwent anti-thymocyte globulin induction, then tacrolimus and steroids for roughly 3 years.

The CDR3 contains 14 residues. The germline V gene has CDR1 MDHEN and CDR2 SYDVKM. The ends lost 6 bases at V and 7 bases at J; junction bases unmatched: 11. The repertoire was sequenced with immunoSEQ multiplex PCR; TCRdb's copy has only in-frame clones and lacks some. Of around 71,000 clones in the sample, 80% to 95% were seen once. This TCR derives from a human patient who received an intestinal transplant, so some T cells may come from the graft donor. The sample here was bone marrow, taken approximately 740 days after intestinal transplantation. The J gene is TRBJ2-7, the V gene TRBV28, with 8 nucleotides matching TRBD1. In DNA form, the CDR3 reads TGTGCCAGCAGACGCCTCCAGGGGGCGCGAGAGCAGTACTTC. Its protein product is CASRRLQGAREQYF.